The present TCR beta chain was sequenced within a study of cytomegalovirus exposure and HLA in healthy donors (dated by TCRdb to the late 2010s). Context from the whole study: An earlier analysis of approximately 640 of the donors reported 250 to 300 Gb of sequence data and roughly 100 million unique TCR beta sequences from 190 million or so T cells. An early release covering roughly 600 HLA-typed donors comprised roughly 300 gigabases of sequencing data and around 80 million unique TCR sequences. Among the approximately 420 genotyped donors, around 81% belonged to the genetic ancestry cluster associated with self-reported Caucasian donors. The study aimed to test whether signatures of past pathogen exposure could be identified by cataloging public T cell receptors. The study profiled the T cell repertoires of hundreds of subjects by immunosequencing and related them to cytomegalovirus serostatus. Along with the approximately 700-subject first cohort, a separate validation cohort of over 90 different subjects was used. High-throughput TCR immunosequencing, statistical association of individual TCRs with disease status, and machine learning were combined to predict cytomegalovirus infection status. To study patterns of TCR occurrence, a later analysis re-analyzed previously published TCR beta repertoires from around 660 donors and added high-resolution HLA genotyping. In the later analysis, no new phenotypic data were used to find candidate immune exposures; instead, reliance was placed on TCR beta sequences and their occurrence across donors. An earlier analysis of 500 to 650 of the donors applied high-throughput TCR beta sequencing to assess whether each TCR beta V gene segment acted as functional or pseudogenic. Donor age, sex, ethnicity and CMV serostatus were compiled alongside the repertoire data. A later genetic analysis used genome-wide SNP genotypes for 398 of the 666 donors, treating that subset as a discovery cohort. Every discovery cohort repertoire had been produced on one sequencing platform. HLA typing included class I and class II loci at four-digit resolution. The number of donors typed differed by locus, with 629-630 for A, B, C, DRB1 and DQB1, roughly 550 for DQA1, nearly 610 for DPA1, and under 490 for DPB1. Four to six DR-DQ haplotypes were handled as single units for association and clustering, since linkage in the cohort was strong. Among roughly 370 genotyped donors of the cohort, an average of roughly 240,000 unique TCR beta nucleotide sequences were sequenced per donor, about a sixth of them non-productive. The full study reports these points: Roughly uniform sequencing depth across donors was assumed in presence/absence analyses, although this assumption may not hold. Broadly in line with IMGT annotations, most TCR beta V segments showed up in productive rearrangements about 87% or about 30% of the time in an earlier analysis of a few hundred of the donors. A later analysis found that TCR association rates varied across HLA loci, with DRB1 alleles showing the most associated TCRs and HLA-C alleles the fewest. Only TCR beta chains were sequenced in this cohort, and the absence of alpha or paired-chain data limited detectable features. Linkage disequilibrium might explain the correlated functional status among segregating V segments, but an unknown experimental factor could not be ruled out. In a later analysis, most CMV-associated TCR beta chains were found to appear HLA-restricted, with HLA associations seemingly driven largely by CMV exposure. A cluster of highly shared sequence variants was judged likely to be a technical artifact of the sequencing pipeline. Compared with the approximately 600-donor mean, donors in an Asian-associated ancestry cluster had fewer N-insertions in productive TCRs, according to a later genetic analysis. In a later analysis, about 17,000 TCR beta sequences were associated with specific HLA alleles at a false discovery rate of 0.05. In a later genetic analysis, a missense DCLRE1C variant was associated with V-gene and J-gene trimming of TCR beta chains, and the association was replicated in an independent cohort. A few of the identified cytomegalovirus-associated TCR beta chains were confirmed in vitro to be specific for cytomegalovirus antigens. In a later analysis, HLA-associated TCR beta chains showed more clonal expansion and lower generation probabilities than non-associated chains that were equally common. In both the original and validation cohorts, the classifier was reported to diagnose cytomegalovirus status with high specificity and sensitivity. Immune exposure information for the cohort was limited to CMV serostatus. Over 15 rarely observed V segments, including chromosome 9 orphons, were excluded from the earlier analysis of just under 600 of the donors because counts were too low. According to a later analysis, parvovirus B19, influenza, CMV and Epstein-Barr virus appeared linked to several top co-occurrence clusters. Most TCR sequences were seen in very few donors, while some public TCRs were found in many individuals. Assigning TCR associations to individual alleles was difficult when HLA alleles, especially DR and DQ, strongly co-occurred. The authors suggested that the approach could potentially be generalized to other disease states and immunological phenotypes. In the study, about 150 TCR beta chains were listed as associated with cytomegalovirus. HLA typing was unavailable for some donors at each locus, so association tests used only the typed subset. A further reported finding was that TCR beta sequences accurately predicted the HLA-A and HLA-B alleles for most subjects in the first cohort.

The cohort was made up of roughly 670 healthy bone marrow donors. At the time of sampling, all cohort members were nominally healthy, though unrecorded immune exposures were likely present. The donor tested CMV seronegative and was one of the 352 seronegative cohort members. A peripheral blood sample was provided by each donor, and peripheral blood mononuclear cells were used for TCR beta sequencing. Genomic DNA was extracted from the blood cell samples with the Qiagen DNeasy Blood Extraction Kit. This clone was observed once. Its antigen target is currently unknown. Qualities for individual bases were not recorded, and no much larger clone is one base off. Library prep was done by the immunoSEQ multiplex PCR assay. For the multiplex PCR, a mixture combining 60 forward primers for TCR Vbeta segments and 13 reverse primers for TCR Jbeta segments was used. The CDR3 region of rearranged TCR beta genes was amplified from genomic DNA by a multiplex PCR assay. The Illumina HiSeq System was used to sequence the amplified TCR beta libraries as 87-base-pair reads. Turning to the authors' computational methods: Across the 500 to 750 repertoires, a later analysis counted approximately 83 million unique TCR beta chains, 8.5 million to 12 million of which were shared by at least two donors. To remove PCR and sequencing errors, raw reads were error-corrected and collapsed into unique sequences using a nearest-neighbor algorithm that merged closely related sequences. Alignment of CDR3 sequences to IMGT reference sequences was used to assign V, D and J gene segments. Each retained sequence needed at least a six-nucleotide match to both a V gene segment and a J gene segment. Rearrangements were called productive when the CDR3 lacked stop codons and stayed in frame with V and J; all others were non-productive. CDR3 was defined by IMGT convention, running from the second conserved V-encoded cysteine to the conserved J-encoded phenylalanine. The earlier analysis of about 640 of the donors excluded any sequence lacking an unambiguous match to a single V gene segment. An earlier analysis of almost 600 of the donors classified V segments as functional when productive rearrangements were above 56.7% and as segregating when the standard deviation between donors was above 5%. A statistical classification framework was built to diagnose cytomegalovirus status from the catalog of TCR beta chain sequences. V and J gene assignment, in a later analysis, came from comparing TCR nucleotide sequences with IMGT/GENE-DB human TR gene sequences. A later analysis assigned CDR3 sequences and most-parsimonious VDJ recombination scenarios with the TCRdist pipeline. In a later analysis, each TCR beta chain was defined by its CDR3 amino acid sequence together with its V-gene family, and reads without a unique V-gene family were excluded. In a later analysis, 450 to 600 highly shared, low-generation-probability nucleotide sequences were removed to address suspected cross-contamination and a sequencing artifact. A later analysis calculated a clonal expansion index for each public chain from normalized within-repertoire ranks of inferred template counts. In a later analysis, generation probabilities were computed with a VDJ recombination model fitted to out-of-frame rearrangements, and the resulting probabilities were checked against IGoR. Hypergeometric tests were used in a later analysis to score TCR-TCR, TCR-HLA and TCR-CMV co-occurrence, with a repertoire-size bias correction applied to the TCR pairs. A later analysis estimated false discovery rates by permuting HLA or CMV assignments 20 times. In a later analysis, co-occurring TCRs were grouped with DBSCAN, and TCRdist sequence similarity was added when clustering was performed within HLA-allele-positive subsets. For co-occurrence clustering, repertoires with fewer than 30,000 or more than 120,000 public chains were excluded, along with five repertoires with anomalous nucleotide sharing. TCRdb holds this immuneACCESS table with in-frame rearrangements only. Some clones are missing; in checked studies, unresolved V genes explain under half, and the rest has no known cause. V and J calls and clone size are copied from that table; D and trimming were computed from the DNA. The sample records over 110,000 clones, about four fifths of which are singletons. The top ten clonotypes cover just over 4.5% of the sample.

Sequencing used PBMCs. This receptor was taken from a man in his forties in good health and CMV-seronegative.

CDR3 region: CAISRDRGPRETQYF. The bases read TGTGCCATCAGTCGGGACAGGGGACCTCGAGAGACCCAGTACTTC. The rearrangement combines TRBV10-3 with TRBJ2-5; 10 bases in between match TRBD1. V and J are trimmed by 5 bases and 4 bases, and the gene matches miss 7 bases of the junction. The CDR3 numbers 15 residues from cysteine through phenylalanine. Only the CDR3 portion is preserved as DNA: 45 bases, with reading frame beginning at the first base. CDR1 ENHRY and CDR2 SYGVKD were looked up in the germline V gene.